This T cell receptor beta chain was sequenced in a study of CD8 T cells in Susac syndrome. Study details: At the time of blood draw, patients with Susac syndrome were therapy-naive, receiving corticosteroids, or receiving intravenous immunoglobulin alone.

RNA in amounts of roughly 0.5 to 1 ug was reverse transcribed with random hexamers. Amplification of TCR beta CDR3 was carried out by immunoSEQ multiplex PCR, which covered 54 Vbeta and 13 Jbeta segments. MiXCR, run by TCRdb on the immunoSEQ multiplex PCR reads, gives a single entry per CDR3 protein. The sample has some 240,000 distinct CDR3 sequences, less than 96% seen once. Germline loops: CDR1 SGHAT, CDR2 FQDESV (reference sequence). This CDR3 spans 16 amino acids. The V and J ends lost 2 bases and 4 bases respectively, with 15 bases between them. The sample consisted of CD4+ T cells from PBMCs. The receptor was isolated from a human donor with Susac syndrome. V usage is TRBV11-1 and J usage is TRBJ2-1, with D perhaps being TRBD1 or TRBD2 (6 bases each). The CDR3 here is CASSLLAGEEYNEQFF. The CDR3 DNA follows: TGTGCCAGCAGCTTACTAGCAGGGGAGGAATACAATGAGCAGTTCTTC.